The present TCR beta chain was sequenced within a study of blood T cell repertoires in COVID-19. Background on the study: T cells, B-cell-depleted T cells, or PBMCs supplied cDNA or gDNA.

Per the authors' pipeline: For nucleated cells, counts were estimated from reference gene primer amplification. Only in-frame clones appear in the TCRdb table, and some are missing; sequencing was by immunoSEQ multiplex PCR. V and J calls and clone size are copied from that table; D and trimming were computed from the DNA. The sample records about 350,000 clones, 88% being singletons. In terms of age and location, participants ranged from roughly 18 to 95 years and lived in about 25 US areas. A case of COVID-19 had been met by exposed participants within 2 weeks before study entry. CDR3 length: 17 amino acids. Germline V gene lookup returns CDR1 LNHNV and CDR2 YYDKDF (reference sequence). The V segment lost 7 bases and the J segment 4 bases; nucleotides outside the gene matches: 13.

The J gene is TRBJ1-1, the V gene TRBV15, with 12 bases lining up with TRBD1. The source material was PBMCs or T cells enriched from blood (not recorded which). This sequence was found in a woman in her 30s who had been exposed to COVID-19. This CDR3 is CATIAGGTGGWVTEAFF. CDR3 bases: TGTGCCACCATCGCAGGGGGGACAGGGGGCTGGGTCACTGAAGCTTTCTTT. The full variable domain, completed using reference TRBV15 and TRBJ1-1, is DAMVIQNPRYQVTQFGKPVTLSCSQTLNHNVMYWYQQKSSQAPKLLFHYYDKDFNNEADTPDNFQSRRPNTSFCFLDIRSPGLGDTAMYLCATIAGGTGGWVTEAFFGQGTRLTVV.